This T cell receptor beta chain was profiled in a study of monozygotic twins with inflammatory bowel disease. Each CDR3 protein gets one entry in TCRdb, which reprocessed the 5' RACE reads and gives no DNA. The specimen's table records around 380,000 distinct CDR3 sequences. Per donor there was one draw, yielding a blood sample of roughly 2.6 ml. After skipping T cell sorting, the authors isolated total RNA from whole blood. The CDR3 totals 14 residues. From germline, CDR1 is SGHTS and CDR2 YDEGEE. V gene TRBV5-8 combines with J gene TRBJ2-7; with no DNA, the TCRdb D assignment of TRBD1 cannot be verified. The sample comprised blood. This receptor was obtained from a human donor with ulcerative colitis or Crohn's disease, or a healthy co-twin of an affected twin (not recorded which). The CDR3 spells CASLPRQFPYEQYF.